This is a list of T cell receptor beta chains from one sample in a study of vaccination and CD4 T cells after COVID-19. These receptors' antigens are unknown. TCRdb used MiXCR to reprocess the PCR reads, holding one entry per CDR3 protein. The sample consists of under 30,000 distinct CDR3 sequences, approximately 40% of them appearing once. Sequences were derived from CD4+ T cells from blood, cultured in vitro, sampled about 7 months after SARS-CoV-2 vaccination. The source is a human donor who had recovered from COVID-19. Each CDR3 is given with its conserved first and last residue. A D gene is named only where the DNA matches it firmly. The size entry is marked missing in some rows and otherwise reads once, few, many or a size class.

V gene	D gene	clone size	J gene	CDR3 length	CDR3 DNA	CDR3 protein
TRBV7-9	TRBD2	NA	TRBJ2-2	15	TGTGCCAGCAGCCGACTAGCGGGAAACACCGGGGAGCTGTTTTTT	CASSRLAGNTGELFF
TRBV6-5	NA	few	TRBJ2-7	15	TGTGCCAGCAGTTATAATCTTGGCTCCACCTACGAGCAGTACTTC	CASSYNLGSTYEQYF
TRBV19	TRBD2	NA	TRBJ2-3	16	TGTGCCAGTAGTATTCAACTAGCGGTCAGCACAGATACGCAGTATTTT	CASSIQLAVSTDTQYF
TRBV19	NA	NA	TRBJ2-3	13	TGTGCCAGTTCTCAGTCGTACACAGATACGCAGTATTTT	CASSQSYTDTQYF
TRBV19	NA	once	TRBJ2-1	15	TGTGCCAGTACCCGAAGTAAATCCTCCTACAATGAGCAGTTCTTC	CASTRSKSSYNEQFF
TRBV5-6	TRBD1	NA	TRBJ1-2	20	TGTGCCAGCAGCCTATACCTTGGACAGGGTTTGACGACCACTAACTATGGCTACACCTTC	CASSLYLGQGLTTTNYGYTF
TRBV7-2	NA	few	TRBJ2-3	16	TGTGCCAGCAGCTTAGCTACAACTCCTAGCACAGATACGCAGTATTTT	CASSLATTPSTDTQYF
TRBV20-1	NA	few	TRBJ1-1	16	TGCAGTGCTAGGGGGCTACCGGGACGGGGAAGGACTGAAGCTTTCTTT	CSARGLPGRGRTEAFF
TRBV6-5	NA	NA	TRBJ2-1	16	TGTGCCAGCAGTTACTGGCAGACAAGCTCCCACAATGAGCAGTTCTTC	CASSYWQTSSHNEQFF
TRBV6-1	TRBD2	NA	TRBJ2-7	13	TGTGCCAGCACTTCGCGGGGGAATTACGAGCAGTACTTC	CASTSRGNYEQYF
TRBV12-3/TRBV12-4	NA	NA	TRBJ1-1	13	TGTGCCAGCAGTTTGAAAGGGAACACTGAAGCTTTCTTT	CASSLKGNTEAFF
TRBV20-1	TRBD1	NA	TRBJ2-5	15	TGCAGTGCTAGTCTAACAGGGGGCGCGGTGGAGACCCAGTACTTC	CSASLTGGAVETQYF
TRBV7-9	TRBD2	few	TRBJ2-3	16	TGTGCCAGCAGCTCGTTGACTAGCGGATACACAGATACGCAGTATTTT	CASSSLTSGYTDTQYF
TRBV7-3	NA	NA	TRBJ2-3	13	TGTGCCAGCAGCCGGGGGAGCACAGATACGCAGTATTTT	CASSRGSTDTQYF
TRBV24-1	NA	NA	TRBJ2-5	14	TGTGCCACCAGTGACCCCCGTGGCCAAGAGACCCAGTACTTC	CATSDPRGQETQYF
TRBV7-9	TRBD1	NA	TRBJ2-1	14	TGTGCCAGCAACGAGGACAGGGGGGAGAATGAGCAGTTCTTC	CASNEDRGENEQFF
TRBV7-2	NA	few	TRBJ2-3	11	TGTGCCAGCAGCTTAGAGGATACGCAGTATTTT	CASSLEDTQYF
TRBV7-7	TRBD2	NA	TRBJ2-7	14	TGTGCTAGCAGCCCCCAGCGGGGCGCCTACGAGCAGTACTTC	CASSPQRGAYEQYF
TRBV7-2	NA	few	TRBJ2-5	12	TGTGCCAGCAGCCCAGACCGGGAGACCCAGTACTTC	CASSPDRETQYF
TRBV2	TRBD2	NA	TRBJ2-2	17	TGTGCCAGCACCTCGGGGCTAGCGGGAGTGGGCACCGGGGAGCTGTTTTTT	CASTSGLAGVGTGELFF
TRBV12-3/TRBV12-4	NA	NA	TRBJ2-7	14	TGTGCCAGCAGTTTAGGAGGGGAGTACTACGAGCAGTACTTC	CASSLGGEYYEQYF
TRBV27	TRBD1	few	TRBJ2-1	14	TGTGAATTCCGGGGACAGAGCTCCTACAATGAGCAGTTCTTC	CEFRGQSSYNEQFF
TRBV27	TRBD1	few	TRBJ2-7	14	TGTGCCAGCAGTCCCCGGGACAGGCAATACGAGCAGTACTTC	CASSPRDRQYEQYF
TRBV2	TRBD1	NA	TRBJ1-2	14	TGTGCCAGCAGGGAACAGGGGGCGGGCTATGGCTACACCTTC	CASREQGAGYGYTF
TRBV7-2	TRBD1	few	TRBJ1-6	14	TGTGCCAGCAGCGTCAGGGGGCGAGAGTCACCCCTCCACTTT	CASSVRGRESPLHF
TRBV10-3	NA	few	TRBJ1-5	15	TGTGCCATCAGTGAGATGGACCGTAGCAATCAGCCCCAGCATTTT	CAISEMDRSNQPQHF
TRBV20-1	NA	NA	TRBJ1-5	13	TGCAGTGCTAACATCGGGAACGATCAGCCCCAGCATTTT	CSANIGNDQPQHF
TRBV9	TRBD1	NA	TRBJ1-6	14	TGTGCCAGCAGCCCGGGACAGTATAATTCACCCCTCCACTTT	CASSPGQYNSPLHF
TRBV11-3	TRBD1	NA	TRBJ1-5	15	TGTGCCAGCAGCTTCGGGACAGATAGCAATCAGCCCCAGCATTTT	CASSFGTDSNQPQHF
TRBV24-1	TRBD2	NA	TRBJ2-3	14	TGTGCCACCAGTTCGGCGGGAGGACAAGATACGCAGTATTTT	CATSSAGGQDTQYF
TRBV7-2	NA	few	TRBJ1-2	14	TGTGCCAGCAGCCCCTCAGGACGGAACTATGGCTACACCTTC	CASSPSGRNYGYTF
TRBV28	NA	few	TRBJ1-1	14	TGTGCCAGCAGTTTATCACAGCTGAACACTGAAGCTTTCTTT	CASSLSQLNTEAFF
TRBV10-2	NA	NA	TRBJ2-7	12	TGCGCCAGCAGCTCACCACCCTACGAGCAGTACTTC	CASSSPPYEQYF